A selection of T cell receptor beta chains follows, all from one sample in a study of cytomegalovirus exposure and HLA in healthy donors. Only in-frame clones appear in the TCRdb table, and some are missing; sequencing was by immunoSEQ multiplex PCR. The sample shows around 95,000 clones, roughly 80% of them seen only once. The specimen was PBMCs. The source is a man aged 25-45 years in good health and CMV-seropositive. The CDR3 runs from the conserved cysteine through the conserved F or W. Each record gives: D gene, V gene, J gene, clone size, CDR3 protein, CDR3 DNA. The D gene is left open where the match is weak. Some rows have no size entry. The others give once, few or many, or a class for an expanded clone.

NA	TRBV11-2	TRBJ1-2	NA	CASSAQNSDGYTF	TGTGCCAGCAGCGCTCAAAATAGCGACGGCTACACCTTC
TRBD2	TRBV6-6	TRBJ2-1	NA	CASRAGTSPYNEQFF	TGTGCCAGCAGAGCCGGGACTAGCCCTTACAATGAGCAGTTCTTC
TRBD1	TRBV19	TRBJ2-7	NA	CASSIWTGGLYEQYF	TGTGCCAGTAGTATTTGGACAGGGGGGCTGTACGAGCAGTACTTC
NA	TRBV7-6	TRBJ2-7	NA	CASSSGGVTSYEQYF	TGTGCCAGCAGCTCCGGGGGAGTTACCTCCTACGAGCAGTACTTC
TRBD1	TRBV10-3	TRBJ1-2	NA	CAISESTDRGSGYTF	TGTGCCATCAGTGAGTCGACTGACAGGGGGAGTGGCTACACCTTC
TRBD1	TRBV5-8	TRBJ1-6	NA	CASSLSQGISNSPLHF	TGTGCCAGCAGCTTGTCACAGGGGATTTCGAATTCACCCCTCCACTTT
NA	TRBV6-6	TRBJ2-2	NA	CASSFGTTGELFF	TGTGCCAGCAGTTTCGGGACAACCGGGGAGCTGTTTTTT
TRBD2	TRBV7-2	TRBJ2-7	NA	CASSLGTSREQYF	TGTGCCAGCAGCTTAGGGACTAGTCGCGAGCAGTACTTC
TRBD1	TRBV6-5	TRBJ2-7	NA	CASRGQGYEQYF	TGTGCCAGCAGGGGACAGGGCTACGAGCAGTACTTC
NA	TRBV7-6	TRBJ2-1	NA	CASSLVVNEQFF	TGTGCCAGCAGCTTAGTCGTTAATGAGCAGTTCTTC
NA	TRBV6-1	TRBJ2-4	NA	CASLPEGNIQYF	TGTGCCAGCCTTCCCGAGGGCAACATTCAGTACTTC
TRBD2	TRBV6-4	TRBJ2-1	NA	CASSQTGGRADEQFF	TGTGCCAGCAGCCAGACTGGCGGGAGGGCCGATGAGCAGTTCTTC
NA	TRBV18	TRBJ2-5	NA	CASSPPMSGGETQYF	TGTGCCAGCTCACCACCTATGTCCGGCGGGGAGACCCAGTACTTC
NA	TRBV5-5	TRBJ1-2	NA	CASSLGQSNYGYTF	TGTGCCAGCAGTTTAGGACAATCTAACTATGGCTACACCTTC
NA	TRBV6-5	TRBJ1-2	NA	CASSEAGNYGYTF	TGTGCCAGCAGTGAAGCGGGGAACTATGGCTACACCTTC
NA	TRBV27	TRBJ2-2	NA	CASSFPRGELFF	TGTGCCAGCAGTTTCCCCCGCGGGGAGCTGTTTTTT
NA	TRBV11-2	TRBJ2-1	NA	CASSLDSRFSLSYNEQFF	TGTGCCAGCAGCTTAGACTCCCGGTTCTCCCTCTCCTACAATGAGCAGTTCTTC
NA	TRBV30	TRBJ1-3	few	CAWSVENSGNTIYF	TGTGCCTGGAGTGTCGAGAATTCTGGAAACACCATATATTTT
NA	TRBV5-8	TRBJ2-7	NA	CASSWWRRSGDEQYF	TGTGCCAGCAGCTGGTGGCGGCGCTCGGGTGACGAGCAGTACTTC
TRBD2	TRBV6-5	TRBJ2-1	NA	CASSGGGTRVF	TGTGCCAGCAGTGGGGGGGGAACGCGGGTCTTC
NA	TRBV30	TRBJ1-5	NA	CAWSVGGASNQPQHF	TGTGCCTGGAGTGTAGGAGGGGCCAGCAATCAGCCCCAGCATTTT
NA	TRBV5-1	TRBJ2-1	NA	CASSREYNEQFF	TGCGCCAGCAGCCGGGAATACAATGAGCAGTTCTTC
NA	TRBV15	TRBJ2-6	NA	CATSRDSGSGANVLTF	TGTGCCACCAGCAGAGATAGCGGCTCTGGGGCCAACGTCCTGACTTTC
TRBD2	TRBV18	TRBJ2-1	NA	CASSPLLAGHNEQFF	TGTGCCAGCTCTCCACTCCTAGCGGGGCACAATGAGCAGTTCTTC
NA	TRBV30	TRBJ1-3	NA	CAWSAPGDVGNTIYF	TGTGCCTGGAGTGCTCCGGGAGATGTGGGAAACACCATATATTTT
TRBD1	TRBV28	TRBJ1-5	NA	CASSPDRGQQPQHF	TGTGCCAGCAGCCCGGACAGGGGCCAACAGCCCCAGCATTTT
TRBD1	TRBV14	TRBJ2-1	NA	CASSVDRGLYNEQFF	TGTGCCAGCAGCGTTGACAGGGGGCTTTACAATGAGCAGTTCTTC
TRBD1	TRBV19	TRBJ2-3	few	CASSLRQGPDTQYF	TGTGCCAGTAGTCTTCGACAGGGACCAGATACGCAGTATTTT
NA	TRBV7-2	TRBJ2-7	NA	CASSSNYEQYF	TGTGCCAGCAGCTCTAACTACGAGCAGTACTTC
TRBD2	TRBV10-3	TRBJ2-3	NA	CAISPSGSADTQYF	TGTGCCATCTCCCCTAGCGGGAGTGCAGATACGCAGTATTTT
NA	TRBV5-1	TRBJ2-3	NA	CASTALEGYTQYF	TGCGCCAGCACCGCCCTCGAGGGATATACGCAGTATTTT
NA	TRBV14	TRBJ2-5	once	CASSHLLGRGPGQETQYF	TGTGCCAGCAGCCATCTCTTGGGGCGGGGACCGGGGCAAGAGACCCAGTACTTC
TRBD2	TRBV30	TRBJ2-1	NA	CAWSATSGEQFF	TGTGCCTGGAGTGCGACTAGCGGCGAGCAGTTCTTC
TRBD1	TRBV11-2	TRBJ2-5	NA	CASSFGQGETQYF	TGTGCCAGCAGCTTTGGACAGGGAGAGACCCAGTACTTC
TRBD2	TRBV18	TRBJ2-1	once	CASSLRLAGRSYNEQFF	TGTGCCAGCTCACTCCGACTAGCGGGACGCTCCTACAATGAGCAGTTCTTC
TRBD2	TRBV7-2	TRBJ2-1	NA	CASSLVAGGGNEQFF	TGTGCCAGCAGCTTAGTTGCGGGAGGGGGGAATGAGCAGTTCTTC
TRBD2	TRBV28	TRBJ2-1	NA	CASSLYPAGGPGNEQFF	TGTGCCAGCAGTTTATACCCAGCGGGAGGGCCAGGCAATGAGCAGTTCTTC
NA	TRBV5-6	TRBJ2-6	NA	CASSSRLISGANVLTF	TGTGCCAGCAGCTCTCGACTGATCTCTGGGGCCAACGTCCTGACTTTC
TRBD1	TRBV27	TRBJ2-5	NA	CASSLRGTDSTSQYF	TGTGCCAGCAGTTTAAGGGGGACAGATTCGACGTCCCAGTACTTC
TRBD1	TRBV6-1	TRBJ1-5	NA	CASSRQGSNQPQHF	TGTGCCAGCAGCCGACAGGGGAGCAATCAGCCCCAGCATTTT
NA	TRBV7-2	TRBJ1-1	once	CASTRRGGYEAFF	TGTGCCAGCACCAGGAGGGGGGGATATGAAGCTTTCTTT
TRBD1	TRBV28	TRBJ1-1	NA	CASSTGTDGNEAFF	TGTGCCAGCAGCACCGGGACAGACGGTAATGAAGCTTTCTTT
NA	TRBV7-9	TRBJ2-3	NA	CASSSTAMGTDTQYF	TGTGCCAGCAGCTCGACTGCTATGGGCACAGATACGCAGTATTTT
TRBD1	TRBV7-9	TRBJ1-6	NA	CASSRQGVGSPLHF	TGTGCCAGCAGTCGACAGGGTGTGGGTTCACCCCTCCACTTT
TRBD2	TRBV13	TRBJ2-1	NA	CASSLTSGYNEQFF	TGTGCCAGCAGCTTAACTAGCGGTTACAATGAGCAGTTCTTC
TRBD2	TRBV7-9	TRBJ2-2	once	CASSLAGGLAGGELFF	TGTGCCAGCAGCTTAGCCGGCGGGCTAGCGGGAGGAGAGCTGTTTTTT
NA	TRBV13	TRBJ1-2	NA	CASSPTQRIYGYTF	TGTGCCAGCAGCCCGACCCAGAGGATCTATGGCTACACCTTC